The next 27 T cell receptor beta chains were all read from a single sample in a study of beta chain features in type 1 diabetes. General study points: Among all four CD4+ subsets, Type 1 diabetes patients had TCRB CDR3s that were moderately but significantly shorter.

Expressed TCRB transcripts were sequenced, since all the RNA that had been isolated was reverse transcribed. TCRdb's table, derived via immunoSEQ multiplex PCR, lists solely in-frame clones and lacks some. The sample carries around 130,000 clones, roughly 17% recorded once. These receptors are not linked to any known antigen. The source material was central memory CD4+ T cells from blood. These receptors were taken from a man between 25 and 39 years old with type 1 diabetes.

The genes are TRBV9 and TRBJ2-1; unclear D gene. V was clipped by 6 bases and J by 1 base, with 17 bases between them. The CDR3 sequence is 16 residues long. From germline, CDR1 is SGDLS and CDR2 YYNGEE. The CDR3 here is CASTPRPERSYNEQFF. CDR3 in DNA: TGTGCCAGCACCCCCAGACCCGAAAGATCCTACAATGAGCAGTTCTTC.

The V and J genes are TRBV7-2 and TRBJ1-1; D unclear. The CDR3 covers 15 residues. Trimming pared 3 bases from V and 0 bases from J, leaving 11 bases between. From germline, CDR1 is SGHTA and CDR2 FQGNSA. The CDR3 reads CASSLWNSMNTEAFF. CDR3 sequence (DNA): TGTGCCAGCAGCTTGTGGAACAGCATGAACACTGAAGCTTTCTTT.

In this sample, this clone turned up a few times. The genes are TRBV7-2 and TRBJ1-2, with D perhaps matching TRBD1 (5 bases). Germline V CDR1 and CDR2: SGHTA, FQGNSA. The CDR3 is 13 amino acids. V gave up 7 bases and J gave up 6 bases, with 15 bases separating them. The CDR3 DNA reads TGTGCCAGCACCCCGCGGGGACCGGATGGCTACACCTTC. It encodes CASTPRGPDGYTF. Together with reference TRBV7-2 and TRBJ1-2, the CDR3 gives the full variable domain: GAGVSQSPSNKVTEKGKDVELRCDPISGHTALYWYRQSLGQGLEFLIYFQGNSAPDKSGLPSDRFSAERTGGSVSTLTIQRTQQEDSAVYLCASTPRGPDGYTFGSGTRLTVV.

The sample holds a few counts of this clone. J is TRBJ2-1 and V is TRBV14; D remains unclear. Germline V gene sequence: CDR1 SGHDN, CDR2 FVKESK. Trimming pared 0 bases from V and 0 bases from J, leaving 9 bases between. There are 16 residues in the CDR3. The CDR3 sequence: CASSQEGYSSYNEQFF. The CDR3 DNA is TGTGCCAGCAGCCAAGAAGGTTACAGCTCCTACAATGAGCAGTTCTTC.

This clone showed up just a few times. V is TRBV14 and J is TRBJ2-4; D remains ambiguous. This CDR3 contains 14 residues. In germline, CDR1 is SGHDN, CDR2 FVKESK. V was clipped by 0 bases and J by 6 bases, with 9 bases between them. The CDR3 bases are TGTGCCAGCAGCCAAGAAAGGACGTTAAACATTCAGTACTTC. Its translation: CASSQERTLNIQYF.

V is TRBV7-2 and J is TRBJ1-2; weak D call: TRBD1 (5 bases). Trimming removed 5 bases at V and 8 bases at J, with 15 bases between. The CDR3 has 13 amino acids. Germline CDR1 is SGHTA and CDR2 is FQGNSA. This CDR3 is CASSPPRDSGYTF. The CDR3 region has the DNA TGTGCCAGCAGCCCTCCCAGGGATTCAGGCTACACCTTC. Based on the CDR3 plus reference TRBV7-2 and TRBJ1-2, the full variable domain is GAGVSQSPSNKVTEKGKDVELRCDPISGHTALYWYRQSLGQGLEFLIYFQGNSAPDKSGLPSDRFSAERTGGSVSTLTIQRTQQEDSAVYLCASSPPRDSGYTFGSGTRLTVV.

There are many counts of this clone. The V call is TRBV10-3, the J call TRBJ2-5; 9 nucleotides agree with TRBD1. Germline V CDR1 and CDR2: ENHRY, SYGVKD. This CDR3 comprises 13 residues. V was clipped by 6 bases and J by 4 bases; unmatched bases: 3. The CDR3 loop reads CAISGTGRETQYF. The CDR3 DNA sequence: TGTGCCATCAGCGGGACAGGGAGAGAGACCCAGTACTTC.

V is TRBV7-9 and J is TRBJ2-5, with 7 bases identical to TRBD1. CDR1 is SEHNR and CDR2 is FQNEAQ in the germline V gene (reference sequence). The length of the CDR3 is 15 residues. Trimming removed 5 bases from V and 0 bases from J; junction bases left unmatched: 6. The CDR3 nucleotides read TGTGCCAGCAGCCCTAAGGGGGCAGACCAAGAGACCCAGTACTTC. This codes for CASSPKGADQETQYF.

This clone was counted between two and nine times. V usage is TRBV6-6 and J usage is TRBJ1-2; D uncertain. V lost 0 bases and J 8 bases, leaving 13 bases between the germline ends. Germline CDR1 MNHNY, CDR2 SVGAGI (reference sequence). The CDR3 spans 14 residues. This CDR3 is CASSYSTDPLGYTF. CDR3 sequence (DNA): TGTGCCAGCAGTTACTCAACAGACCCGTTAGGCTACACCTTC.

The sample holds a few counts of this clone. The V call is TRBV5-1, the J call TRBJ1-4; no clear D. This CDR3 region has 16 residues. Between the trimmed V and J ends, which lost 4 bases and 6 bases, there was a span of 19 bases. The V gene's germline CDR1 is SGHRS and CDR2 YFSETQ. The CDR3, as DNA: TGCGCCAGCAGCCGAGGAGGAGGGCGGGATGATGAAAAACTGTTTTTT. Translated: CASSRGGGRDDEKLFF.

This clone was observed many times. Other DNA sequences in the sample encode the same CDR3. The CDR3 is CASSVGGPEQETQYF. The CDR3 DNA is TGTGCCAGCAGCGTTGGGGGGCCGGAACAAGAGACCCAGTACTTC. The chain recombines TRBV9 with TRBJ2-5; D could derive from TRBD1 or TRBD2 (6 bases each). This CDR3 has 15 residues. Germline loops: CDR1 SGDLS, CDR2 YYNGEE. V was clipped by 2 bases and J by 2 bases, with 13 bases between them.

This clone has more than one count but fewer than ten. The V gene is TRBV5-1, the J gene TRBJ2-5; TRBD1 matches 8 bases. Per germline, CDR1 SGHRS and CDR2 YFSETQ. Germline trimming cut 4 bases from V and 5 bases from J; bases unmatched to any gene: 13. CDR3 size: 16 residues. CDR3 loop: CASSVASGGLVETQYF. The CDR3, as DNA: TGCGCCAGCAGCGTGGCGTCAGGGGGCTTAGTGGAGACCCAGTACTTC.

In DNA form, the CDR3 reads TGTGCCATCAGCCCCGGGACTAGCGGGGGGATCACAGATACGCAGTATTTT. Residues: CAISPGTSGGITDTQYF. The chain carries TRBV10-3 and TRBJ2-3; 15 bases align to TRBD2. With V trimmed by 6 bases and J by 2 bases, 6 bases remained unmatched. Germline CDR1 and CDR2: ENHRY and SYGVKD. The CDR3 sequence is 17 residues long.

As for this clone: This likely came from a read error, as a far larger clone is one base away. The J gene is TRBJ1-5, the V gene TRBV7-9; TRBD1 agrees at 11 bases. The CDR3 contains 18 residues. Germline V lookup: CDR1 SEHNR, CDR2 FQNEAQ (reference sequence). The CDR3 loop is CDSSPIRSDRGLDQPQHF. The CDR3 DNA reads as TGTGACAGCAGCCCAATACGATCGGACAGGGGGCTTGATCAGCCCCAGCATTTT.

The chain is built from TRBV18 and TRBJ2-7, with D perhaps TRBD1 (6 bases). Germline lookup yields CDR1 KGHSH and CDR2 LQKENI. This CDR3 spans 13 amino acids. V was pared by 3 bases and J by 3 bases, with 9 bases between. The DNA of the CDR3 is TGTGCCAGCTCACCGAACAGGGACTACGAGCAGTACTTC. Protein: CASSPNRDYEQYF.

This chain links TRBV11-2 with TRBJ2-1; TRBD1 matches 7 bases. This CDR3 contains 15 residues. Trimming took 6 bases from V and 5 from J; bases not matched to a gene: 10. From germline, CDR1 is SGHAT and CDR2 FQNNGV. This CDR3 reads CASRTTTGVHNEQFF. The CDR3 coding sequence is TGTGCCAGCAGGACTACTACAGGGGTCCACAATGAGCAGTTCTTC.

The sample holds a few counts of this clone. V usage is TRBV27 and J usage is TRBJ2-5, with TRBD1 matching 9 bases. Per germline, CDR1 MNHEY and CDR2 SMNVEV (reference sequence). The CDR3 has 13 residues. Trimming removed 6 bases from V and 4 bases from J; junction bases left unmatched: 3. CDR3 sequence reads: CASRTGGVETQYF. The CDR3 nucleotides read TGTGCCAGCAGAACAGGGGGCGTAGAGACCCAGTACTTC.

This clone was counted at least ten times. The sample carries other DNA sequences with the same CDR3. This chain uses TRBV29-1 with TRBJ2-5, with 7 nucleotides matching TRBD1. V shed 4 bases, J shed 2 bases, and the junction held 4 bases outside the gene matches. This CDR3 has 13 residues. In germline, CDR1 is SQVTM, CDR2 ANQGSEA. The CDR3: CSVAGGAQETQYF. The CDR3 coding sequence is TGCAGCGTTGCAGGGGGAGCACAAGAGACCCAGTACTTC.

This rearrangement joins TRBV21-1 to TRBJ1-5. TRBV21-1 is a pseudogene locus. This CDR3 comprises 13 residues. For the CDR3, the DNA is TGTGCCAGCACCCTCCAGCCGACCGGCCCCCAGCATTTT. The encoded protein is CASTLQPTGPQHF.

The gene calls are TRBV4-2 and TRBJ2-1; no definite D call. V lost 4 bases and J 6 bases, leaving 4 bases between the germline ends. Per germline, CDR1 LGHNA and CDR2 YNFKEQ. CDR3 length: 11 amino acids. The CDR3 sequence: CASSRGNEQFF. The CDR3 DNA is TGTGCCAGCAGCCGGGGCAATGAGCAGTTCTTC.

This clone was recorded many times. This chain joins TRBV7-9 and TRBJ1-6; 7 bases fit TRBD1. The V and J ends lost 1 base and 9 bases, in that order; junction bases with no gene match: 0. Per germline, CDR1 SEHNR and CDR2 FQNEAQ (reference sequence). The CDR3 is 13 residues long. The CDR3 region is CASSLEGASPLHF. The DNA for the CDR3 is TGTGCCAGCAGCTTAGAGGGGGCTTCACCCCTCCACTTT. Based on the CDR3 plus reference TRBV7-9 and TRBJ1-6, the full variable domain is DTGVSQNPRHKITKRGQNVTFRCDPISEHNRLYWYRQTLGQGPEFLTYFQNEAQLEKSRLLSDRFSAERPKGSFSTLEIQRTEQGDSAMYLCASSLEGASPLHFGNGTRLTVT.

This clone was detected ten times or more. This chain joins TRBV7-2 and TRBJ1-2, with D unresolved. V was clipped by 1 base and J by 5 bases, with 5 bases between them. Germline CDR1 SGHTA, CDR2 FQGNSA. CDR3 length: 12 residues. CDR3 bases: TGTGCCAGCAGCTTAGGGACGTATGGCTACACCTTC. Its protein product is CASSLGTYGYTF.

This clone was observed a handful of times. The chain employs TRBV7-2 and TRBJ2-3; no clear D gene. The V end was cut by 5 bases, the J end by 6 bases, with 9 bases between. In germline, CDR1 is SGHTA, CDR2 FQGNSA. The CDR3 loop spans 12 amino acids. The CDR3 spells CASSVIRDTQYF. DNA of the CDR3: TGTGCCAGCAGCGTCATCAGGGATACGCAGTATTTT.

The table lists this clone with many counts. At the DNA level, this CDR3 is encoded by other sequences in the same sample as well. This rearrangement joins TRBV5-1 to TRBJ2-2, with D unclear. The CDR3 covers 15 residues. Germline V CDR1 and CDR2: SGHRS, YFSETQ. The V gene lost 0 bases and the J gene lost 0 bases, with 6 bases spanning the gap. CDR3 coding DNA: TGCGCCAGCAGCTTGGACAGACCGAACACCGGGGAGCTGTTTTTT. This gives the protein CASSLDRPNTGELFF.

This clone was observed a handful of times. This chain uses TRBV13 with TRBJ1-3; 9 bases are a match to TRBD1. This CDR3 spans 17 amino acids. Germline V CDR1 and CDR2: PRHDT, FYEKMQ (reference sequence). The ends lost 5 bases at V and 0 bases at J; junction bases unmatched: 8. CDR3 loop: CASSGTPGQGSGNTIYF. The DNA for the CDR3 is TGTGCCAGCAGCGGAACCCCGGGACAGGGCTCTGGAAACACCATATATTTT.

The CDR3 is CASSEWTENYGYTF. In DNA, the CDR3 is TGCGCCAGCAGCGAATGGACGGAAAACTATGGCTACACCTTC. The V gene is TRBV4-3, the J gene TRBJ1-2, with unresolved D. Looked up from germline, CDR1 is LGHNA and CDR2 is YSLEER. The CDR3 is made up of 14 amino acids. V gave up 5 bases and J gave up 2 bases, with 12 bases separating them.

This clone was found a few times. The chain has TRBV7-2 and TRBJ2-1; D gene unclear. The CDR3 has 14 amino acids. Per the germline V gene, CDR1 is SGHTA and CDR2 is FQGNSA. Between the trimmed V and J ends, which lost 3 bases and 5 bases, there was a span of 11 bases. CDR3 residues: CASSLGYGHNEQFF. DNA of the CDR3: TGTGCCAGCAGCTTGGGGTACGGCCACAATGAGCAGTTCTTC.